The next 2 T cell receptor beta chains were all read from a single sample in a study of blood T cell repertoires in COVID-19. Assay: immunoSEQ multiplex PCR; the TCRdb copy retains only in-frame clones and omits some. This sample has some 120,000 clones, with approximately 84% found just once. Specimen: peripheral blood. The receptors were sampled from a woman aged 55 to 70 with acute or convalescent COVID-19.

The chain combines TRBV28 with TRBJ1-2; TRBD1 matches at 8 bases. Germline V lookup: CDR1 MDHEN, CDR2 SYDVKM. The junction had 8 bases not matched to a gene; V was cut back by 6 bases and J by 2 bases. The CDR3 spans 15 residues. DNA for the CDR3: TGTGCCAGCAGCAAGGGACAGGCCAGAAACTATGGCTACACCTTC. Translated, it gives CASSKGQARNYGYTF.

This clone was counted a single time. This chain uses TRBV3-1 (or the pseudogene TRBV3-2) with TRBJ2-1, with 8 bases fitting TRBD1. Germline-derived CDR1 and CDR2 are LGHDT and YNNKEL (reference sequence). V dropped 4 bases and J dropped 11; count of bases not matched to a gene: 13. This CDR3 has 15 residues. CDR3 sequence reads: CASSRNDRGYEKQFF. The CDR3 DNA sequence: TGTGCCAGCAGCCGTAACGACAGGGGCTACGAGAAGCAGTTCTTC.